This entry lists 7 T cell receptor beta chains sequenced from one sample in a study of T-cell memory formation after mild COVID-19. TCRdb re-analysed the 5' RACE reads in MiXCR, keeping a single row per CDR3 protein. The sample lists roughly 560,000 distinct CDR3 sequences; roughly 20% were seen once. Input material: PBMCs or a T cell subset sorted from them (not recorded which). These receptors came from an adult woman who had mild COVID-19 (a few samples of this study predate the infection). Cell type and time point are not known.

The chain uses TRBV18 and TRBJ1-2, with D possibly TRBD1 on 6 matching bases. The V gene lost 3 bases and the J gene lost 8 bases, with 13 bases spanning the gap. Germline lookup yields CDR1 KGHSH and CDR2 LQKENI. This CDR3 spans 13 amino acids. CDR3: CASSPPRGGGYTF. For the CDR3, the DNA is TGTGCCAGCTCACCCCCTCGCGGGGGCGGCTACACCTTC.

The DNA of the CDR3 is TGCGCCAGCAGCCCCGGACATCTGACGGGCACAGATACGCAGTATTTT. Residues: CASSPGHLTGTDTQYF. The chain recombines TRBV5-1 with TRBJ2-3, with a tentative D call TRBD1 (5 bases). The CDR3 has 16 residues. The V gene lost 4 bases and the J gene lost 1 base, with 16 bases spanning the gap. Germline loops: CDR1 SGHRS, CDR2 YFSETQ.

Only a few counts were recorded for this clonotype. The CDR3 region is CASSLVFLQGTPTDTQYF. The CDR3 DNA reads as TGTGCCAGCAGCTTAGTTTTTTTACAGGGGACCCCCACAGATACGCAGTATTTT. V usage is TRBV7-6 and J usage is TRBJ2-3, with TRBD1 matching over 7 bases. With 1 base clipped from V and 2 bases from J, the junction kept 12 bases outside the gene matches. CDR1 SGHVS and CDR2 FNYEAQ come from the germline V gene. The CDR3 sequence is 18 residues long.

This clonotype showed up many times. The chain combines TRBV19 with TRBJ1-1; D is ambiguous. Germline V gene sequence: CDR1 LNHDA, CDR2 SQIVND (reference sequence). CDR3 size: 14 residues. V lost 7 bases, J lost 0 bases, and 12 bases lay in between. The DNA of the CDR3 is TGTGCCAGTAATTACGGCCTCATGAACACTGAAGCTTTCTTT. Translating it yields CASNYGLMNTEAFF.

In this sample, this clonotype turned up a few times. The CDR3 coding sequence is TGCGCCAGCAGCCGCCAGGGGTCGGGGGGAAACACCATATATTTT. Protein product: CASSRQGSGGNTIYF. This rearrangement joins TRBV4-3 to TRBJ1-3; D may be TRBD1 (6 bases). CDR3 size: 15 residues. The germline V and J ends were trimmed by 4 bases and 4 bases, with 14 bases remaining between them. The germline V gene encodes CDR1 LGHNA and CDR2 YSLEER.

Only a few counts were recorded for this clonotype. The J gene is TRBJ1-6, the V gene TRBV20-1; D is ambiguous. Looked up from germline, CDR1 is DFQATT and CDR2 is SNEGSKA (reference sequence). This CDR3 region has 15 residues. V was pared by 1 base and J by 9 bases, with 16 bases between. The CDR3: CSARVEATMGSPLHF. CDR3 nucleotides: TGCAGTGCTAGAGTGGAAGCCACGATGGGTTCACCCCTCCACTTT.

This clonotype was counted between two and nine times. This rearrangement joins TRBV2 to TRBJ2-7, with a tentative D call TRBD1 (6 bases). CDR1 and CDR2 (germline): SNHLY, FYNNEI. Trimming shortened V by 6 bases and J by 3 bases, and 15 bases separated the two germline ends. CDR3 length: 14 residues. Here the CDR3 reads CASRDTGYGYEQYF. CDR3 coding DNA: TGTGCCAGCAGGGATACAGGGTATGGCTACGAGCAGTACTTC.